The 17 T cell receptor beta chains below all came from one sample that was sequenced in a study of blood T cells in healthy people across ages (dated by TCRdb to about 2015). Receptor amplification or capture employed 5' RACE. The data were produced on an Illumina HiSeq 2500. A second PCR of 7 to 11 cycles was performed with a sample-barcoded 5' primer and a J-beta primer mix. TCRdb reran the public reads through fastp at Q25 and MiXCR, keeping productive beta chains. Rows merge per CDR3 protein into single entries with the most common DNA and genes. For this sample the table gives about 970,000 distinct CDR3 sequences, of which roughly half were detected only once. 20% to 25% of the sample is in the top ten clones. The source material was blood. Source of these receptors: an older woman in good health.

This clonotype was seen just once. The rearrangement uses TRBV3-1 and TRBJ1-3; maybe TRBD1 (6 bases). Germline V CDR1 and CDR2: LGHDT, YNNKEL (reference sequence). The ends were cut back, 4 bases at V and 4 bases at J, with 11 bases in the middle. This CDR3 has 14 amino acids. The CDR3 spells CASSPRGAGNTIYF. Written as DNA, the CDR3 is TGTGCCAGCAGCCCTCGGGGGGCCGGAAACACCATATATTTT.

CDR3 in amino acids: CASSVSGTLYEQYF. The DNA for the CDR3 is TGTGCCAGCAGTGTTAGCGGGACTCTCTACGAGCAGTACTTC. V gene TRBV7-2 combines with J gene TRBJ2-7, with 8 bases lining up with TRBD2. The CDR3 consists of 14 residues. CDR1 and CDR2 from the germline V gene are SGHTA and FQGNSA. The junction had 7 bases not matched to a gene; V was cut back by 6 bases and J by 3 bases. Full variable domain (remainder filled in from reference TRBV7-2 and TRBJ2-7): GAGVSQSPSNKVTEKGKDVELRCDPISGHTALYWYRQSLGQGLEFLIYFQGNSAPDKSGLPSDRFSAERTGGSVSTLTIQRTQQEDSAVYLCASSVSGTLYEQYFGPGTRLTVT.

V is TRBV14 and J is TRBJ2-3; D gene uncertain. This CDR3 spans 13 amino acids. The germline V and J ends were trimmed by 1 base and 6 bases, with 8 bases remaining between them. The germline CDR1 and CDR2 sequences are SGHDN and FVKESK. The DNA for the CDR3 is TGTGCCAGCAGCCAAGTGCGTATCGATACGCAGTATTTT. Its translation: CASSQVRIDTQYF.

This clonotype was seen a few times. The V call is TRBV29-1, the J call TRBJ2-1, with 8 nucleotides matching TRBD2. The CDR3 contains 15 residues. The germline V gene has CDR1 SQVTM and CDR2 ANQGSEA. Trimming cost V 4 bases and J 8 bases; bases outside gene matches: 13. CDR3 sequence (DNA): TGCAGCGTTGCCCCCCGGGCGGGAGGAGCGCATGAGCAGTTCTTC. Protein: CSVAPRAGGAHEQFF.

The gene calls are TRBV20-1 and TRBJ2-6; no reliable D call. Looked up from germline, CDR1 is DFQATT and CDR2 is SNEGSKA (reference sequence). Between the trimmed V and J ends, which lost 5 bases and 1 base, there was a span of 3 bases. The CDR3 spans 12 residues. CDR3 loop: CSAESGANVLTF. CDR3 nucleotide sequence: TGCAGTGCTGAGTCTGGGGCCAACGTCCTGACTTTC.

The rearrangement links TRBV3-1 to TRBJ2-7, with TRBD1 identical over 8 bases. The CDR3 runs 16 residues. The germline gives CDR1 LGHDT, CDR2 YNNKEL (reference sequence). The ends lost 2 bases at V and 1 base at J; junction bases unmatched: 7. The CDR3 bases are TGTGCCAGCAGCCAACAACCGGGACAGGCTTCCTACGAGCAGTACTTC. It encodes CASSQQPGQASYEQYF.

The chain employs TRBV5-1 and TRBJ1-5, with D tentatively TRBD1 (6 bases). Trimming left V 1 base short and J 4 bases short, with 24 bases between. Germline lookup yields CDR1 SGHRS and CDR2 YFSETQ. The CDR3 is made up of 19 amino acids. This CDR3 is CASSLYLVWEEGVNQPQHF. The CDR3 region has the DNA TGCGCCAGCAGCTTGTATTTAGTCTGGGAGGAGGGGGTTAATCAGCCCCAGCATTTT. The whole variable domain, filled in from reference TRBV5-1 and TRBJ1-5, reads KAGVTQTPRYLIKTRGQQVTLSCSPISGHRSVSWYQQTPGQGLQFLFEYFSETQRNKGNFPGRFSGRQFSNSRSEMNVSTLELGDSALYLCASSLYLVWEEGVNQPQHFGDGTRLSIL.

CDR3 bases: TGTGCCAGCAGTTTAAGTACAGGGAATCGAAAGACCCAGTACTTC. Amino acids: CASSLSTGNRKTQYF. This chain uses TRBV27 with TRBJ2-7; D perhaps matches TRBD1 (6 bases). The end of the DNA fits TRBJ2-5 better, so the J call may be wrong. This CDR3 contains 15 residues. Germline V gene sequence: CDR1 MNHEY, CDR2 SMNVEV (reference sequence).

A single count supports this clonotype. The chain links TRBV18 to TRBJ2-1; no firm D call. This CDR3 region has 13 residues. The V end was cut by 0 bases, the J end by 7 bases, with 7 bases between. Germline V lookup: CDR1 KGHSH, CDR2 LQKENI. The CDR3 sequence is CASSPPLRNEQFF. The CDR3 DNA reads as TGTGCCAGCTCACCACCCCTGCGGAATGAGCAGTTCTTC.

The V and J genes are TRBV6-2 or TRBV6-3 and TRBJ2-6, with D perhaps matching TRBD1 or TRBD2 (5 bases each). The CDR3 spans 17 residues. CDR1 and CDR2 from the germline V gene are MNHEY and SVGEGT. Deletions cut 6 bases from V and 0 bases from J, with 15 bases between. CDR3: CASSLSGPRSGANVLTF. The CDR3 nucleotides read TGTGCCAGCAGCCTGTCGGGGCCCCGCTCTGGGGCCAACGTCCTGACTTTC.

CDR3 protein: CASSYLTGSGANVLTF. CDR3 in DNA: TGTGCCAGCAGCTACCTGACAGGATCTGGGGCCAACGTCCTGACTTTC. The genes are TRBV7-3 and TRBJ2-6; tentatively, D is TRBD1 (6 bases). V was trimmed by 4 bases and J by 1 base, leaving 11 bases between them. CDR1 is SGHTA and CDR2 is FQGTGA in the germline V gene. The CDR3 spans 16 residues.

V and J are TRBV7-9 and TRBJ2-3; D ambiguous. The CDR3 consists of 17 residues. CDR1 and CDR2 (germline): SEHNR, FQNEAQ (reference sequence). V shed 0 bases and J shed 0 bases, with 13 bases lying between them. CDR3 DNA: TGTGCCAGCAGCTTAGCCCACATTCGGGCTAGCACAGATACGCAGTATTTT. Protein: CASSLAHIRASTDTQYF.

This clonotype has ten or more counts. The chain recombines TRBV7-9 with TRBJ2-3; D is undetermined. Germline loops: CDR1 SEHNR, CDR2 FQNEAQ (reference sequence). This CDR3 has 13 residues. V was trimmed by 1 base and J by 5 bases, leaving 7 bases between them. The CDR3 loop reads CASSLEALDTQYF. CDR3 coding DNA: TGTGCCAGCAGCTTAGAGGCCCTAGATACGCAGTATTTT.

This clonotype appeared once. The gene calls are TRBV27 and TRBJ1-5; D not resolved. V was cut by 5 bases and J by 2 bases, with 22 bases left in between. The CDR3 extends over 18 amino acids. The V gene's germline CDR1 is MNHEY and CDR2 SMNVEV (reference sequence). This CDR3 is CASSPIPIFGGGNQPQHF. Here the CDR3 DNA reads TGTGCCAGCAGTCCGATCCCCATATTCGGCGGAGGCAATCAGCCCCAGCATTTT.

The V gene is TRBV20-1, the J gene TRBJ2-4, with D perhaps matching TRBD1 (6 bases). This CDR3 has 15 residues. The V gene's germline CDR1 is DFQATT and CDR2 SNEGSKA (reference sequence). Trimming took off 3 bases at V and 0 bases at J, with 12 bases between the two ends. The CDR3 is CSASGQTLAKNIQYF. Written as DNA, the CDR3 is TGCAGTGCTAGCGGACAGACTCTAGCCAAAAACATTCAGTACTTC.

The chain links TRBV6-1 to TRBJ2-4; D is uncertain. Germline CDR1 and CDR2: MNHNS and SASEGT. The CDR3 has 19 amino acids. V lost 0 bases and J lost 9, with 27 bases in between. This CDR3 reads CASSEALLDGSKTMSIQYF. The CDR3 DNA is TGTGCCAGCAGTGAAGCACTTCTGGACGGATCGAAAACAATGAGCATTCAGTACTTC.

This clonotype was observed a few times. This chain connects TRBV7-9 to TRBJ1-2; TRBD1 is a possible D gene (5 bases). CDR1 and CDR2 (germline): SEHNR, FQNEAQ (reference sequence). Trimming left V 5 bases short and J 6 bases short, with 19 bases between. This CDR3 is built from 15 residues. The CDR3 nucleotides read TGTGCCAGCAGCATAAGTCAGGGTTCGGCAAATGGCTACACCTTC. It specifies CASSISQGSANGYTF.